Below, one T cell receptor (beta chain) is given with its context. This specimen comes from a study of response to subunit inactivated influenza vaccine. Each CDR3 protein gets one entry after TCRdb re-called the RT-PCR reads with MiXCR. The sample shows 180,000 or so distinct CDR3 sequences, around 12% of them seen only once. The germline CDR1 and CDR2 sequences are MGHRA and YSYEKL. The CDR3 length is 14 residues. Between the trimmed V and J ends, which lost 5 bases and 5 bases, there was a span of 16 bases. This same sample was also taken into another study, of T cells expressing NK-cell markers. Turning to that study: TCR beta cDNA was generated via 5'RACE template switching incorporating UMIs. Sorted CD3+CD56-NKG2C+, CD3+CD56+NKG2C+ and CD3+CD56+NKG2C- T cells supplied the TCR beta repertoires.

The V and J genes are TRBV4-1 and TRBJ2-7; TRBD2 might be the D (5 bases). Material: CD8+ T cells sorted from PBMCs, obtained 11 to 12 days after vaccination. The receptor's source is a man aged 45-65 years who received an inactivated influenza vaccine. The CDR3 here is CASSNTDFSDEQYF. Here the CDR3 DNA reads TGCGCCAGCAGCAACACGGACTTTTCCGACGAGCAGTACTTC.